This T cell receptor (beta chain) was found in a study of vaccination and CD4 T cells after COVID-19. Germline V gene sequence: CDR1 SGHRS, CDR2 YFSETQ. V was trimmed by 0 bases and J by 7 bases, leaving 8 bases between them. This CDR3 comprises 14 residues. Cultured CD4+ T-cell DNA underwent Oncomine TCR Beta short-read sequencing. TCRdb fed the PCR reads into MiXCR, producing one record per CDR3 protein. This table has several thousand distinct CDR3 sequences, roughly 34% appearing once. This clonotype has only a few counts. The antigen is unknown. Treatment indicated: roughly 10-day PBMC culture with coronavirus spike peptide pools or control peptides (ViraFEST assay). Collection of the unexposed donor's CD4+ T cells took place before the COVID-19 pandemic (2011-2018).

Sequenced input: CD4+ T cells from blood, cultured in vitro. The clonotype originates from a human donor in good health. The chain couples TRBV5-1 to TRBJ1-6; no reliable D call. Here the CDR3 DNA reads TGCGCCAGCAGCTTGGGACGGGTGAATTCACCCCTCCACTTT. Translating it yields CASSLGRVNSPLHF.